This T cell receptor beta chain appears in the sequencing data of a study of blood T cells in healthy people across ages. Study-wide results and caveats: Changes seen in expanded clonotypes were possibly confounded by donor CMV status left unknown. Higher diversity, along with more naive CD4+ cells, distinguished long-lived donors from aged donors.

V was clipped by 5 bases and J by 5 bases; unmatched bases: 6. The CDR3 loop spans 14 amino acids. Germline assignment: CDR1 LGHNA and CDR2 YSLEER. Drawing of peripheral blood yielded roughly 10 milliliters from each donor. The second PCR ran roughly 6 to 12 cycles with a sample-barcoded 5' primer and J-beta primers. From each sample, at least 2.5 million paired-end reads containing CDR3 were obtained. TCRdb independently ran MiXCR on the 5' RACE reads; one entry per CDR3 protein. Among approximately 940,000 distinct CDR3 sequences listed, under 50% were seen once. Comments on this clonotype: Its cognate antigen is unknown.

The TCR was taken from a man younger than 40 in good health. The chain is built from TRBV4-3 and TRBJ2-1; TRBD2 agrees at 7 bases. Sequenced material: blood. Written as DNA, the CDR3 is TGCGCCAGCAGCTCTCAGGGAGGGAACAATGAGCAGTTCTTC. Protein product: CASSSQGGNNEQFF.